These 10 T cell receptor beta chains came from one sample sequenced in a study of beta chain features in type 1 diabetes. As every portion of the isolated RNA was reverse transcribed, the sequencing read expressed TCRB transcripts. Profiling relied on immunoSEQ multiplex PCR, and the TCRdb table lists in-frame clones only, not all of them. The sample contains roughly 300,000 clones, about 15% of which appear only once. Input material: central memory CD4+ T cells from blood. The receptors stem from a man aged 25-45 years in good health.

V and J are TRBV9 and TRBJ2-2; TRBD2 matches at 10 bases. The CDR3 is 18 amino acids. Germline lookup yields CDR1 SGDLS and CDR2 YYNGEE. The J segment lost 4 bases and the V segment lost 0 bases, leaving 9 bases of the junction unmatched. CDR3 residues: CASSVAGTSGVSTGELFF. The CDR3 coding sequence is TGTGCCAGCAGCGTAGCGGGTACTAGCGGGGTATCCACCGGGGAGCTGTTTTTT.

This clone has more than one count but fewer than ten. The chain joins TRBV6-5 to TRBJ2-7; 9 bases align to TRBD1. In germline, CDR1 is MNHEY, CDR2 SVGAGI. V lost 6 bases to trimming and J lost 6 bases; unmatched junction nucleotides: 3. The CDR3 runs to 12 residues. CDR3 region: CASSVTGGEQYV. DNA for the CDR3: TGTGCCAGCAGCGTGACAGGGGGCGAGCAGTACGTC.

The chain is built from TRBV6-5 and TRBJ2-1; D unresolved. Germline assignment: CDR1 MNHEY and CDR2 SVGAGI. CDR3 length equals 11 residues. V gave up 2 bases and J gave up 13 bases, with 9 bases separating them. CDR3 amino acids: CASSYGRHQFF. DNA of the CDR3: TGTGCCAGCAGTTACGGGCGGCATCAGTTCTTC.

This clone has only a few counts. V usage is TRBV9 and J usage is TRBJ2-1, with TRBD1 as a possible D gene (6 bases). This CDR3 is built from 15 residues. Germline values: CDR1 SGDLS, CDR2 YYNGEE. V was cut by 4 bases and J by 9 bases, with 20 bases left in between. CDR3 sequence (DNA): TGTGCCAGCAGCCCCCGGGACACCCTTTGGACTGAGCAGTTCTTC. Translating it yields CASSPRDTLWTEQFF.

To note about this clone: The sample carries other DNA sequences with the same CDR3. The chain carries TRBV2 and TRBJ1-1; a weak D match, TRBD1 (6 bases). The length of the CDR3 is 13 residues. Germline lookup yields CDR1 SNHLY and CDR2 FYNNEI. The germline V and J ends were trimmed by 3 bases and 3 bases, with 8 bases remaining between them. This chain's CDR3 is CASSETGYTEAFF. In DNA form, the CDR3 reads TGTGCCAGCAGTGAGACAGGCTACACTGAAGCTTTCTTT.

Of note for this clone: This may arise from a read error, as a much more abundant clone is one base away. The CDR3 bases are TGTGCCAGCACGGAGGGGGCGGGGGATGGCTACACCTTC. It translates to CASTEGAGDGYTF. The V call is TRBV25-1, the J call TRBJ1-2; 7 nucleotides line up with TRBD1. Germline-derived CDR1 and CDR2 are MGHDK and SYGVNS. The CDR3 runs 13 residues. J lost 6 bases, V lost 7 bases, and 8 bases had no gene match.

This clone came up many times. V gene TRBV5-6 combines with J gene TRBJ1-2; 8 bases fit TRBD1. J was trimmed by 5 bases and V by 0 bases; bases with no gene match: 6. CDR3 size: 15 residues. Germline CDR1 is SGHDT and CDR2 is YYEEEE. The CDR3 reads CASSLVGQGGYGYTF. DNA of the CDR3: TGTGCCAGCAGCTTGGTTGGACAGGGTGGATATGGCTACACCTTC.

This clone was counted ten times or more. The chain recombines TRBV15 with TRBJ2-1; 9 positions match TRBD1. In germline, CDR1 is LNHNV, CDR2 YYDKDF (reference sequence). The length of the CDR3 is 21 residues. The V and J ends lost 5 bases and 0 bases, in that order; junction bases with no gene match: 20. The CDR3 nucleotides are TGTGCCACCAGCTCCCGTTTTTCCGGGACAGGGTCTTTTAGCTCCTACAATGAGCAGTTCTTC. Protein: CATSSRFSGTGSFSSYNEQFF.

J is TRBJ1-5 and V is TRBV7-2; D not resolved. Germline V gene lookup returns CDR1 SGHTA and CDR2 FQGNSA. V lost 5 bases and J lost 4, with 6 bases in between. The CDR3 runs 12 residues. CDR3 nucleotides: TGTGCCAGCAGCCCGACGAATCAGCCCCAGCATTTT. It yields the protein CASSPTNQPQHF.

This clone was observed many times. The chain carries TRBV5-5 and TRBJ2-6; D unclear. The ends were cut back, 0 bases at V and 1 base at J, with 5 bases in the middle. Per germline, CDR1 SGHKS and CDR2 YYEKEE (reference sequence). This CDR3 comprises 15 residues. CDR3 nucleotide sequence: TGTGCCAGCAGCTTGGCAGGTTCTGGGGCCAACGTCCTGACTTTC. This encodes CASSLAGSGANVLTF.